This paragraph covers one T cell receptor beta chain sequence. The sample belongs to a study of blood T cell repertoires in COVID-19. Study summary: Samples taken during acute and convalescent COVID-19 were collected in the United States, Italy and Spain. PBMCs, B-cell-depleted T cells, or T cells were the source of the cDNA or gDNA that made up the material.

Source study methods: The assay estimated nucleated cells by amplifying reference gene primers. Profiled with immunoSEQ multiplex PCR; TCRdb holds only in-frame clones, not every one. V and J calls and clone size follow that table, whereas D and trimming were derived from the DNA. The sample has hundreds of thousands of clones; roughly 87% are singletons. Trimming pared 3 bases from V and 5 bases from J, leaving 19 bases between. CDR3 length equals 15 residues. The germline V gene has CDR1 SQVTM and CDR2 ANQGSEA. The sequenced material came from peripheral blood. The chain combines TRBV29-1 with TRBJ2-5; tentative D call: TRBD2 (6 bases). The receptor comes from a man between 18 and 29 years old with active or convalescent COVID-19. Written as DNA, the CDR3 is TGCAGCGTTGATTCCCACCTAAGACGGGGGGAGACCCAGTACTTC. This encodes CSVDSHLRRGETQYF.